Shown below are 3 T cell receptor beta chains from a single sample sequenced in a study of cytomegalovirus exposure and HLA in healthy donors. 60 Vbeta and 13 Jbeta primers were used in PCR. Clones were sequenced by immunoSEQ multiplex PCR, and TCRdb holds only the in-frame ones, with some missing. This table holds 26,000 or so clones, 75% to 80% found once. Material for sequencing was PBMCs. The receptors derive from a male donor in good health and CMV-seronegative.

The chain combines TRBV7-2 with TRBJ2-5; TRBD2 might be the D (6 bases). The length of the CDR3 is 15 residues. V was clipped by 5 bases and J by 4 bases, with 17 bases between them. In germline, CDR1 is SGHTA, CDR2 FQGNSA. The CDR3: CASSLLNWGGETQYF. The CDR3 DNA follows: TGTGCCAGCAGCCTTCTAAATTGGGGAGGAGAGACCCAGTACTTC.

As DNA, the CDR3 is TGTGCCAGCAGCTTATACTTACAAGAGACCCAGTACTTC. This sequence encodes CASSLYLQETQYF. V gene TRBV7-2 combines with J gene TRBJ2-5; no definite D call. Germline V gene data show CDR1 as SGHTA and CDR2 as FQGNSA. V lost 2 bases and J lost 2, with 6 bases in between. The CDR3 has 13 amino acids.

This chain uses TRBV7-6 with TRBJ2-3; the D is unclear. CDR1 is SGHVS, CDR2 FNYEAQ, per germline. V lost 2 bases and J lost 4, with 4 bases in between. There are 12 residues in the CDR3. CDR3 coding DNA: TGTGCCAGCAGCTTACAGGCAGATACGCAGTATTTT. Residues: CASSLQADTQYF.